The 5 T cell receptor beta chains below all came from one sample that was sequenced in a study of blood T cell repertoires in COVID-19. Using immunoSEQ multiplex PCR, the repertoire was profiled, and TCRdb retains in-frame clones only, with some absent. This sample has hundreds of thousands of clones, with around four fifths found just once. The sample taken for sequencing was peripheral blood. Receptors were obtained from a woman between 45 and 65 years old with acute or convalescent COVID-19.

This chain links TRBV24-1 with TRBJ2-3; D perhaps matches TRBD1 (5 bases). V lost 6 bases and J 1 base, leaving 16 bases between the germline ends. Germline CDR1 is KGHDR and CDR2 is SFDVKD. There are 16 residues in the CDR3. CDR3 DNA sequence: TGTGCCACCAGTACGCAGACAGCCCACGGCACAGATACGCAGTATTTT. This encodes CATSTQTAHGTDTQYF.

J is TRBJ1-6 and V is TRBV4-1; D unresolved. Trimming pared 0 bases from V and 6 bases from J, leaving 15 bases between. CDR1 and CDR2 from the germline V gene are MGHRA and YSYEKL. CDR3 length: 17 amino acids. In nucleotides, the CDR3 is TGCGCCAGCAGCCAAGAAGACGTTACGGGATCTAATTCACCCCTCCACTTT. Translation: CASSQEDVTGSNSPLHF.

This rearrangement joins TRBV20-1 to TRBJ2-7, with D possibly TRBD2 on 5 matching bases. Germline CDR1 DFQATT, CDR2 SNEGSKA (reference sequence). V gave up 3 bases and J gave up 6 bases, with 12 bases separating them. The CDR3 loop spans 12 amino acids. CDR3 sequence reads: CSASPPGVEQYF. The CDR3 DNA sequence: TGCAGTGCTAGTCCCCCCGGGGTCGAGCAGTACTTC.

The chain is built from TRBV15 and TRBJ1-3, with D maybe TRBD1 (5 bases). The CDR3 spans 14 residues. The germline gives CDR1 LNHNV, CDR2 YYDKDF (reference sequence). The V end lost 1 base, the J end lost 3 bases, and 7 bases lay between the germline ends. CDR3 region: CATSRGTSGNTIYF. The CDR3 region has the DNA TGTGCCACCAGCAGAGGGACAAGTGGAAACACCATATATTTT.

The chain has TRBV28 and TRBJ2-1; the D is unclear. The ends were cut back, 6 bases at V and 4 bases at J, with 4 bases in the middle. The CDR3 loop spans 11 amino acids. Germline V CDR1 and CDR2: MDHEN, SYDVKM. In DNA, the CDR3 is TGTGCCAGCAGACTTTACAATGAGCAGTTCTTC. As protein: CASRLYNEQFF.